The TCR beta chain under discussion was sequenced for a study of cytotoxic CD8 clonotypes in ibrutinib-treated CLL. Study results and caveats: Public clonotypes, rarely seen, contracted or held steady on treatment. Sampling times (in sustained-remission versus progressing patients) were not the same. Relative to age-matched healthy donors, clonality at baseline was higher, and it tracked circulating CD8+ T-cell counts.

Assay used: immunoSEQ multiplex PCR; TCRdb lists only in-frame clones, some missing. There are 150,000 to 200,000 clones in the sample; 70% to 90% occur only once, and around 3.1% lies in the top ten. About this clone: The antigen remains undetermined.

The V and J ends lost 0 bases and 4 bases respectively, with 8 bases between them. CDR3 length: 15 residues. Germline V gene sequence: CDR1 SGHRS, CDR2 YFSETQ. The receptor comes from a human donor with chronic lymphocytic leukemia. Sequencing used PBMCs, obtained at disease progression, from a patient treated with ibrutinib. The rearrangement joins TRBV5-1 to TRBJ2-6, with unresolved D. The CDR3, as DNA: TGCGCCAGCAGCTTGGAGGGCTCCGGGGCCAACGTCCTGACTTTC. Translating gives CASSLEGSGANVLTF.